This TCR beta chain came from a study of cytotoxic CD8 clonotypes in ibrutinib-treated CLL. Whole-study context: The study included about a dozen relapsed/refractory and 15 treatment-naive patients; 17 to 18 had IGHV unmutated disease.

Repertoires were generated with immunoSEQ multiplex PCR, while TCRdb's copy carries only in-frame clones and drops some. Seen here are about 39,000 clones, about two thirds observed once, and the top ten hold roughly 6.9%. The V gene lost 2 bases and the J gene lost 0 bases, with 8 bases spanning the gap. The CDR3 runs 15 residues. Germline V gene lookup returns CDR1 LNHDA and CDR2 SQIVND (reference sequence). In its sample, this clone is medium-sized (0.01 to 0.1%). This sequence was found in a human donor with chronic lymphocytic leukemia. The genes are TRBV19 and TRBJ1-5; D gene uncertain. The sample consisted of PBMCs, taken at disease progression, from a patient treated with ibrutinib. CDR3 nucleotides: TGTGCCAGTAGTATAAACAGTAATAGCAATCAGCCCCAGCATTTT. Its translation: CASSINSNSNQPQHF.